This TCR beta chain was documented in a study of blood T cell repertoires in COVID-19. At the level of the study: Samples representing acute and convalescent COVID-19 were sourced from the United States, Italy and Spain. T cells, B-cell-depleted T cells, or PBMCs supplied cDNA or gDNA.

Source study methods: Amplification from reference gene primers served as the basis for estimated nucleated cell counts. The table came from immunoSEQ multiplex PCR; TCRdb's copy has only in-frame clones and leaves some out. The V and J calls and clone size were taken over from that table, and D and trimming were inferred from the DNA. The sample gives about 93,000 clones, about nine tenths of which show up once; approximately 1.5% is in the top ten. Germline CDR1 reads SGHAT; CDR2 reads FQNNGV. The CDR3 has 17 amino acids. V lost 3 bases to trimming and J lost 0 bases; unmatched junction nucleotides: 6.

V and J are TRBV11-2 and TRBJ1-3, with 9 bases lining up with TRBD1. The sample consisted of peripheral blood. The clonotype originates from a human donor with active COVID-19. The donor label of this sample is uncertain. The CDR3 nucleotides read TGTGCCAGCAGCTTTTGGACAGGGGTCTTCTCTGGAAACACCATATATTTT. It yields the protein CASSFWTGVFSGNTIYF.